This entry describes one T cell receptor beta chain. Its antigen is currently unknown. Germline V gene lookup returns CDR1 MDHEN and CDR2 SYDVKM. This CDR3 is built from 12 residues. V lost 4 bases, J lost 6 bases, and 9 bases lay in between. This entry belongs to a study of cytomegalovirus exposure and HLA in healthy donors. Study background: Prior work identified 117 million unique TCR beta sequences in approximately 180 million T cells. General study results and limits: Later genetic work tied a missense DCLRE1C variant to beta-chain V and J trimming.

PCR employed 60 Vbeta and 13 Jbeta primers. This table comes from immunoSEQ multiplex PCR, and its TCRdb copy is limited to in-frame clones, with some not included. The sample comprises roughly 140,000 clones, roughly 78% of which are singletons, and roughly 2% rests with the top ten. The TCR sequence derives from a man aged 25-45 years in good health and CMV-seronegative. The specimen was PBMCs. This chain joins TRBV28 and TRBJ1-2, with D possibly matching TRBD1 (6 bases). The CDR3 region has the DNA TGTGCCAGCAGTTCGAGACAGGATGGCTACACCTTC. Translation gives CASSSRQDGYTF.